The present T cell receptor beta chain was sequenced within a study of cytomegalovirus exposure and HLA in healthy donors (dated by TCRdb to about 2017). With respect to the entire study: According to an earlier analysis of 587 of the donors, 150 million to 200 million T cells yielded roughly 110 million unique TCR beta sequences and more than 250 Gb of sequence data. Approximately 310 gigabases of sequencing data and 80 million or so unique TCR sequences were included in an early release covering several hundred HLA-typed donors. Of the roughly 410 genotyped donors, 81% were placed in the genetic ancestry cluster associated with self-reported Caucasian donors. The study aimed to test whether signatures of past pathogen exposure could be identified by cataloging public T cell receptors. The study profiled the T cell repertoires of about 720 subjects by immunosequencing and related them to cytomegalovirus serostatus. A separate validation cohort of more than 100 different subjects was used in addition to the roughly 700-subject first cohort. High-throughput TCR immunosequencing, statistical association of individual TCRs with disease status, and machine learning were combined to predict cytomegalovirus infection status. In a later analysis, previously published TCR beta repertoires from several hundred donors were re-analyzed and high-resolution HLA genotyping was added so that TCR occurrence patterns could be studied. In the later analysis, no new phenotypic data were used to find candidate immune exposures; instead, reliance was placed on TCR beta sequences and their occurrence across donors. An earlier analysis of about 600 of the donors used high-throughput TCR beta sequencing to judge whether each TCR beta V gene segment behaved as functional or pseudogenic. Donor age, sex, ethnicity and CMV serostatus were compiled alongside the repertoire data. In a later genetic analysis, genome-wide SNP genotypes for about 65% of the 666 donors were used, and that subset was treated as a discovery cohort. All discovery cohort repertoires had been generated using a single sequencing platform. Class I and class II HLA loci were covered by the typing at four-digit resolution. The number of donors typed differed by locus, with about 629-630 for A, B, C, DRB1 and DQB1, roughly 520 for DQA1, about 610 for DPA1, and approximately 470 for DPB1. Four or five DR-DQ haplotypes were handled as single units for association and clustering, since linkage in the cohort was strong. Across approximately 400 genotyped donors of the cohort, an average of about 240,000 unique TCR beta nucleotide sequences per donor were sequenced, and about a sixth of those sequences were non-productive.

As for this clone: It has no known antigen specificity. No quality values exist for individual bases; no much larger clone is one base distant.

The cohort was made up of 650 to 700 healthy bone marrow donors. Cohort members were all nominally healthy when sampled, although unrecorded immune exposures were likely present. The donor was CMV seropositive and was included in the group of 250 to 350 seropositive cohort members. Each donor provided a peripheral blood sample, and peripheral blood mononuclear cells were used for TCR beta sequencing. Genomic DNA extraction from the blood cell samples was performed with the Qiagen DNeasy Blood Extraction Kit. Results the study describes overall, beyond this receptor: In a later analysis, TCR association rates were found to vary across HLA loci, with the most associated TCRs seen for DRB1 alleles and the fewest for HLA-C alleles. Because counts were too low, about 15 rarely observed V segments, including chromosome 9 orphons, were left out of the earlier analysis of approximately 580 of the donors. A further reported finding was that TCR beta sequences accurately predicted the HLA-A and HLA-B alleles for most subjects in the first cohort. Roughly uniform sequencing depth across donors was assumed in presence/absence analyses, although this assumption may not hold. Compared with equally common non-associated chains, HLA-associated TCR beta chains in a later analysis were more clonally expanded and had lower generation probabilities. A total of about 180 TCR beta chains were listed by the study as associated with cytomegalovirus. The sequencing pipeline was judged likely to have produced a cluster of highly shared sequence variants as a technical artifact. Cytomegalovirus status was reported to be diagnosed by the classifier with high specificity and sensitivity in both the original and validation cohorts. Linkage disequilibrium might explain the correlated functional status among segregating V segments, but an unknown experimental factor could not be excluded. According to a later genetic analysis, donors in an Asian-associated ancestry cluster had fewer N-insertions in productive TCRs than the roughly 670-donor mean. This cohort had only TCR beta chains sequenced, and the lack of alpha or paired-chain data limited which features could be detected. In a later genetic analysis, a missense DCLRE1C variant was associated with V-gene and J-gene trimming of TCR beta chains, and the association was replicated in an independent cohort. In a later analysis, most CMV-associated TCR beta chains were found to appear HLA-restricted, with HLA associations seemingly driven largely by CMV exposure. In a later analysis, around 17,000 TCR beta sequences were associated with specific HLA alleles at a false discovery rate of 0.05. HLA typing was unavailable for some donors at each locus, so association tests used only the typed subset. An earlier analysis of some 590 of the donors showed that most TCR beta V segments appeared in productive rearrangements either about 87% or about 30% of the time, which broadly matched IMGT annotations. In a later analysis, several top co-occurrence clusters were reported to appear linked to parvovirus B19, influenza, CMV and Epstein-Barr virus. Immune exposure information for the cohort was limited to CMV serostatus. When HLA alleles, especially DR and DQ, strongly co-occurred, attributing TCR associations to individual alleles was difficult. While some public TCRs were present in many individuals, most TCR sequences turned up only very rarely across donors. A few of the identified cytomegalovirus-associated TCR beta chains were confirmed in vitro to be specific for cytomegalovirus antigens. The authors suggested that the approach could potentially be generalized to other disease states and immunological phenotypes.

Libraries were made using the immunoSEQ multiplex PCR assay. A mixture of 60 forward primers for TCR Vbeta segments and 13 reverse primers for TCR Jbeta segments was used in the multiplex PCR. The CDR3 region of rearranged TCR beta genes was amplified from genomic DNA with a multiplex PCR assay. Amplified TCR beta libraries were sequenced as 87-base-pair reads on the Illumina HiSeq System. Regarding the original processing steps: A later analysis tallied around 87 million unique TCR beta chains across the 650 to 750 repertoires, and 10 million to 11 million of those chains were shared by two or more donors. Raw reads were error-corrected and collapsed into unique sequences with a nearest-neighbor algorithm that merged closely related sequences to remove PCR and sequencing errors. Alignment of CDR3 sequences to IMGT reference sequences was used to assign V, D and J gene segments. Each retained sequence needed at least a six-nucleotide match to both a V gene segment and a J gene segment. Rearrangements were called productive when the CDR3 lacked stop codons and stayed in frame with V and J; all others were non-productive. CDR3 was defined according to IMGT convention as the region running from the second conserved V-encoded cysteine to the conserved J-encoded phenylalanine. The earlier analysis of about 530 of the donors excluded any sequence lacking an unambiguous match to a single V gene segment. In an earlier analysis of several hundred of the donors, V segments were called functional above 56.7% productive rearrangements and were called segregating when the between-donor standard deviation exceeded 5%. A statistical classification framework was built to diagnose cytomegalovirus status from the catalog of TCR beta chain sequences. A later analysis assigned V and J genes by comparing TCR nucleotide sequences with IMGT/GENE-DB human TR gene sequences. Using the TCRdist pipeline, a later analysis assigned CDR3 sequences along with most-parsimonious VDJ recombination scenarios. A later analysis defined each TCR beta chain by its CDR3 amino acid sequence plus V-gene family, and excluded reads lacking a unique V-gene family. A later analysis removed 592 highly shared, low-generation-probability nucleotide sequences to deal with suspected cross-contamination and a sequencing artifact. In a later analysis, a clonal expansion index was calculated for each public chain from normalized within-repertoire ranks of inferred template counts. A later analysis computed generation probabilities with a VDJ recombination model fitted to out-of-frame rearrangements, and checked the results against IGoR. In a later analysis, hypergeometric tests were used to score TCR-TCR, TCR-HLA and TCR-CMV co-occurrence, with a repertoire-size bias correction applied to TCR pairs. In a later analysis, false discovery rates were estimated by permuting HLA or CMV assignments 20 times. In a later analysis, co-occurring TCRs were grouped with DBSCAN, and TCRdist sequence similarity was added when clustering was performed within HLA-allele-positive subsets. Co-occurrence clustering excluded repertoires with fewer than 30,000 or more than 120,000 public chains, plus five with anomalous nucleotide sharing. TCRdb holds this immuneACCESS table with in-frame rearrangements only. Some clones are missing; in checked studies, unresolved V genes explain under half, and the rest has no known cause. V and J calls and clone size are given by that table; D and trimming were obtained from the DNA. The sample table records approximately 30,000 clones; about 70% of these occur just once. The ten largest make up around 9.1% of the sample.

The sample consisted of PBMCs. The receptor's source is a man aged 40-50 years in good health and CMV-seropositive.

The DNA sequence is TGTGCCAGCAGTTTATATTTGCAGTCCTACGAGCAGTACTTC. This is translated as CASSLYLQSYEQYF. Rearrangement joined TRBV27 to TRBJ2-7; the D gene identity is not certain. Measured from the cysteine to the phenylalanine, the CDR3 is 14 residues long. The retained sequence is limited to the CDR3, 42 bases, with the frame set at the first base. In the germline V gene (reference sequence), CDR1 corresponds to MNHEY and CDR2 to SMNVEV. V is pared back by 1 base and J by 1 base, with 8 bases lying between the germline termini.